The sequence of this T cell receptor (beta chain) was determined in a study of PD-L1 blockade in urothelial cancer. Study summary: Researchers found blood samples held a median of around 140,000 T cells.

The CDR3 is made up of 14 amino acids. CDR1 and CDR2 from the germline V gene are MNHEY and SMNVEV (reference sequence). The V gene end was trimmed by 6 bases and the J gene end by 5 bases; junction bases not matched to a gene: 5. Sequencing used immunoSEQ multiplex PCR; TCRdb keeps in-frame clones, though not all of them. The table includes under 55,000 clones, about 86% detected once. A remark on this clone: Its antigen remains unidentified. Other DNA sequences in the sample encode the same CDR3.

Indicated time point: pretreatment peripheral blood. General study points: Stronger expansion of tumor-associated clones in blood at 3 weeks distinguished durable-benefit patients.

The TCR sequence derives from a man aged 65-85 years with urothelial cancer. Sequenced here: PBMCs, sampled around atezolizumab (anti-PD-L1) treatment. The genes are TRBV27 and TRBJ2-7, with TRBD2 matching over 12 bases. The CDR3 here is CASSPSGRVDEQYF. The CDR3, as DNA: TGTGCCAGCAGCCCTAGCGGGAGGGTAGACGAGCAGTACTTC.